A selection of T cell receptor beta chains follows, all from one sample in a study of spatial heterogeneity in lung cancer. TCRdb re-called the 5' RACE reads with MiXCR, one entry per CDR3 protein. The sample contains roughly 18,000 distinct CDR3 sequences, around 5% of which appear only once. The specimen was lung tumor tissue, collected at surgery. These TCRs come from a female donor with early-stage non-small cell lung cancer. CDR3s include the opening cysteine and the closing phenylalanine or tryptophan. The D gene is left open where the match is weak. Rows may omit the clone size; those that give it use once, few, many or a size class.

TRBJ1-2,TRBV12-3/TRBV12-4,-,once,CASSYADRDLYGYTF,TGTGCCAGCAGTTATGCTGACCGGGACCTTTATGGCTACACCTTC
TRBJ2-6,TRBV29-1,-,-,CSVGTRSGANVLTF,TGCAGCGTTGGCACTCGTTCGGGGGCCAACGTCCTGACTTTC
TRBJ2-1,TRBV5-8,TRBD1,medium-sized,CASSGGQGVYNEQFF,TGTGCCAGCAGCGGGGGACAGGGAGTCTACAATGAGCAGTTCTTC
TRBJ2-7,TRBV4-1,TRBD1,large,CASSQGHRGLFYEQYF,TGCGCCAGCAGCCAAGGCCACAGGGGCCTGTTCTACGAGCAGTACTTC
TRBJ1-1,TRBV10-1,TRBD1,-,CASSDRGLGTEAFF,TGCGCCAGCAGCGACAGGGGGCTGGGGACTGAAGCTTTCTTT
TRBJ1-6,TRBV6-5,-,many,CASSRVRDSPLHF,TGTGCCAGCAGCCGCGTTCGGGATTCACCCCTCCACTTT
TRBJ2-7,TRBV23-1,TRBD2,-,CASSQLLAGIEPEQYF,TGCGCCAGCAGTCAGCTCCTAGCGGGCATCGAACCCGAGCAGTACTTC
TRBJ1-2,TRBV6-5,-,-,CASRGDYYGYTF,TGTGCCAGCAGAGGTGACTACTATGGCTACACCTTC
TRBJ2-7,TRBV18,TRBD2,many,CASSPSGTSDREQYF,TGTGCCAGCTCTCCATCCGGGACTAGCGACAGGGAGCAGTACTTC
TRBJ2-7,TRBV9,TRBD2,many,CASSAGLANYEQYF,TGTGCCAGCAGCGCGGGACTAGCGAATTACGAGCAGTACTTC
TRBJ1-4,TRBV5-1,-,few,CASSPYGEGEKLFF,TGCGCCAGCAGCCCCTATGGGGAGGGAGAAAAACTGTTTTTT
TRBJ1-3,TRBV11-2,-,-,CASSPGDPGNTIYF,TGTGCCAGCAGTCCAGGGGATCCCGGAAACACCATATATTTT
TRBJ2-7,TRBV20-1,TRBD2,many,CSGTSAYEQYF,TGCAGTGGGACTAGCGCATACGAGCAGTACTTC
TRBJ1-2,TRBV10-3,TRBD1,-,CVTDPGTGNGYTF,TGTGTCACAGACCCCGGGACAGGGAACGGCTACACCTTC
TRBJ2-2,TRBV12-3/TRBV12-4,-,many,CASSLREIGGELFF,TGTGCCAGCAGTTTACGCGAGATCGGCGGGGAGCTGTTTTTT
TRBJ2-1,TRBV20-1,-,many,CSASGGGRAYNEQFF,TGCAGTGCTTCCGGCGGCGGGCGCGCCTACAATGAGCAGTTCTTC
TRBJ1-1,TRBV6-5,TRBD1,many,CASSYSWDRVTEAFF,TGTGCCAGCAGTTACTCCTGGGACAGGGTCACTGAAGCTTTCTTT
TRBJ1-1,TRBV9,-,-,CASTQGPVSNTEAFF,TGTGCCAGCACACAGGGCCCAGTTTCGAACACTGAAGCTTTCTTT
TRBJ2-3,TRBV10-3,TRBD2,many,CAISESGLAGAPDTQYF,TGTGCCATCAGTGAGTCGGGTCTAGCGGGAGCCCCAGATACGCAGTATTTT
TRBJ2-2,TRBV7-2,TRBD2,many,CASSLGLAGGGELFF,TGTGCCAGCAGCTTGGGGCTAGCGGGCGGCGGGGAGCTGTTTTTT
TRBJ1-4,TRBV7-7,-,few,CASSLGPRRGEKLFF,TGTGCTAGCAGCTTAGGGCCGAGGCGGGGTGAAAAACTGTTTTTT
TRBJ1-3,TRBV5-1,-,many,CASSAGSSGNTIYF,TGCGCCAGCAGCGCCGGAAGCTCTGGAAACACCATATATTTT
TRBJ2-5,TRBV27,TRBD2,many,CASSFGRGYQETQYF,TGTGCCAGCAGTTTTGGGCGGGGGTACCAAGAGACCCAGTACTTC
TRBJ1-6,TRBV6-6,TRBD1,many,CASSYANRGNSPLHF,TGTGCCAGCAGTTATGCGAACAGGGGAAATTCACCCCTCCACTTT
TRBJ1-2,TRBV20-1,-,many,CSARTTDYGYTF,TGCAGTGCCAGAACCACGGACTATGGCTACACCTTC
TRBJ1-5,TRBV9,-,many,CASSSGTTGNQPQHF,TGTGCCAGCAGCTCCGGGACAACGGGCAATCAGCCCCAGCATTTT
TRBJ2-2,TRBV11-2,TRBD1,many,CASSRDRVTGELFF,TGTGCCAGCAGCCGGGACAGGGTCACCGGGGAGCTGTTTTTT
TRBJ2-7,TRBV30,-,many,CAWSSPLGEQYF,TGTGCCTGGAGTTCACCACTTGGGGAGCAGTACTTC